The 17 T cell receptor beta chains listed next were all sequenced from one sample in a study of beta chain features in type 1 diabetes. Every isolated RNA sample was fully reverse transcribed, so sequencing captured expressed TCRB transcripts. This table comes from immunoSEQ multiplex PCR, and its TCRdb copy is limited to in-frame clones, with some not included. The sample holds under 450,000 clones; around 14% are singletons and the top ten take about 0.04%. Material for sequencing was naive CD4+ T cells from blood. The origin of the receptors is a man aged 25 to 40 in good health.

V is TRBV7-3 and J is TRBJ2-2; D is unresolved. Looked up from germline, CDR1 is SGHTA and CDR2 is FQGTGA. There are 13 residues in the CDR3. With 4 bases removed from V and 5 bases from J, the gap between germline ends came to 8 bases. CDR3 DNA: TGTGCCAGCAGCTCGAGAACAACCGGGGAGCTGTTTTTT. Its protein product is CASSSRTTGELFF.

The chain combines TRBV7-2 with TRBJ2-4, with 8 bases that match TRBD1. V shed 1 base and J 8 bases; nucleotides not matched to a gene: 10. The germline CDR1 and CDR2 sequences are SGHTA and FQGNSA. This CDR3 comprises 16 residues. This CDR3 reads CASSLVDTGGMDIQYF. The DNA of the CDR3 is TGTGCCAGCAGCTTAGTGGACACAGGGGGTATGGACATTCAGTACTTC.

Details on this clone: The same CDR3 also results from other DNA sequences found in this sample. The V and J genes are TRBV9 and TRBJ2-5; perhaps TRBD2 as D (5 bases). The CDR3 spans 15 residues. Germline CDR1 reads SGDLS; CDR2 reads YYNGEE. V gave up 0 bases and J gave up 2 bases, with 11 bases separating them. The CDR3 DNA reads as TGTGCCAGCAGCGTAGGCCCCGGGGAACAAGAGACCCAGTACTTC. Translation: CASSVGPGEQETQYF.

The V and J genes are TRBV2 and TRBJ1-1, with a possible D match to TRBD1 (5 bases). CDR1 and CDR2 (germline): SNHLY, FYNNEI. The CDR3 runs to 14 residues. V was clipped by 7 bases and J by 2 bases, with 14 bases between them. The chain's CDR3 is CASKHPRVNTEAFF. In DNA form, the CDR3 reads TGTGCCAGCAAACACCCCAGGGTAAACACTGAAGCTTTCTTT.

This clone was recorded a few times. This chain links TRBV6-5 with TRBJ2-1, with D unclear. The V gene's germline CDR1 is MNHEY and CDR2 SVGAGI. The CDR3 totals 11 residues. The V end lost 6 bases, the J end lost 7 bases, and 7 bases lay between the germline ends. CDR3 sequence reads: CASSTENEQFF. In nucleotides, the CDR3 is TGTGCCAGCAGCACAGAAAATGAGCAGTTCTTC.

The chain uses TRBV7-6 and TRBJ2-1; D is perhaps TRBD2 (6 bases). This CDR3 has 15 amino acids. Trimming took off 5 bases at V and 7 bases at J, with 18 bases between the two ends. Per the germline V gene, CDR1 is SGHVS and CDR2 is FNYEAQ. The CDR3 here is CASSDFRGRGNEQFF. CDR3 DNA: TGTGCCAGCAGCGACTTCCGAGGGCGGGGTAATGAGCAGTTCTTC.

This clone was counted between two and nine times. The genes are TRBV7-2 and TRBJ2-2; TRBD2 aligns across 11 bases. Germline V gene sequence: CDR1 SGHTA, CDR2 FQGNSA. This CDR3 has 16 amino acids. J lost 0 bases, V lost 3 bases, and 0 bases had no gene match. The CDR3 DNA is TGTGCCAGCAGCTTGACTAGCGGGACGAACACCGGGGAGCTGTTTTTT. Protein: CASSLTSGTNTGELFF.

The V and J genes are TRBV5-1 and TRBJ2-1; a weak D match, TRBD1 (5 bases). Trimming shortened V by 0 bases and J by 7 bases, and 11 bases separated the two germline ends. The CDR3 spans 14 residues. Germline V gene sequence: CDR1 SGHRS, CDR2 YFSETQ. The CDR3 sequence: CASSLGQNLNEQFF. CDR3 nucleotides: TGCGCCAGCAGCTTGGGACAGAATTTAAATGAGCAGTTCTTC. Supplemented by reference TRBV5-1 and TRBJ2-1, the full variable domain reads KAGVTQTPRYLIKTRGQQVTLSCSPISGHRSVSWYQQTPGQGLQFLFEYFSETQRNKGNFPGRFSGRQFSNSRSEMNVSTLELGDSALYLCASSLGQNLNEQFFGPGTRLTVL.

In its sample, this clone was seen a few times. The gene calls are TRBV5-4 and TRBJ2-1; D perhaps matches TRBD1 (5 bases). Trimming took 5 bases from V and 0 from J, leaving 15 bases between them. This CDR3 spans 16 amino acids. Per germline, CDR1 SGHNT and CDR2 YYREEE (reference sequence). The CDR3 loop reads CASSPRGIASYNEQFF. CDR3 coding DNA: TGTGCCAGCAGTCCAAGGGGTATAGCCTCCTACAATGAGCAGTTCTTC.

The genes are TRBV29-1 and TRBJ1-1, with D perhaps TRBD1 (6 bases). Trimming stripped 6 bases from V and 5 bases from J, with 28 bases between. This CDR3 contains 17 residues. The germline V gene has CDR1 SQVTM and CDR2 ANQGSEA. This CDR3 reads CSVPARKKPGVDTEAFF. DNA of the CDR3: TGCAGCGTCCCGGCGAGGAAGAAACCAGGGGTTGATACTGAAGCTTTCTTT.

The V gene is TRBV29-1, the J gene TRBJ1-1; TRBD1 aligns across 8 bases. This CDR3 is 13 amino acids long. From germline, CDR1 is SQVTM and CDR2 ANQGSEA. J gave up 1 base and V 3 bases, and 1 base lay outside the gene matches. CDR3 in amino acids: CSVDGTGNTEAFF. As DNA, the CDR3 is TGCAGCGTTGATGGGACAGGGAACACTGAAGCTTTCTTT.

The chain employs TRBV9 and TRBJ2-3; 12 nucleotides align to TRBD2. The CDR3 is made up of 16 amino acids. The V segment lost 4 bases and the J segment 5 bases; nucleotides outside the gene matches: 8. Per germline, CDR1 SGDLS and CDR2 YYNGEE. The CDR3 nucleotides read TGTGCCAGCAGCCGACTAGCGGGAGTAGTAGGAGATACGCAGTATTTT. It is translated as CASSRLAGVVGDTQYF.

The chain combines TRBV25-1 with TRBJ2-7; D uncertain. Germline V gives CDR1 MGHDK, CDR2 SYGVNS. Between the trimmed V and J ends, which lost 6 bases and 3 bases, there was a span of 6 bases. The CDR3 runs to 11 residues. CDR3 residues: CASSPNYEQYF. The CDR3 DNA follows: TGTGCCAGCAGCCCCAACTACGAGCAGTACTTC.

This clone turned up a few times. This chain joins TRBV5-4 and TRBJ2-4; 14 bases are a match to TRBD2. Germline V lookup: CDR1 SGHNT, CDR2 YYREEE (reference sequence). The CDR3 length is 16 residues. V lost 4 bases and J lost 5; bases outside the gene matches: 5. CDR3 protein: CASSARLAGGQNIQYF. The CDR3 DNA reads as TGTGCCAGCAGCGCCCGACTAGCGGGGGGGCAAAACATTCAGTACTTC. The full variable domain, rest sourced from reference TRBV5-4 and TRBJ2-4, is ETGVTQSPTHLIKTRGQQVTLRCSSQSGHNTVSWYQQALGQGPQFIFQYYREEENGRGNFPPRFSGLQFPNYSSELNVNALELDDSALYLCASSARLAGGQNIQYFGAGTRLSVL.

This clone was detected many times. This chain uses TRBV29-1 with TRBJ1-1; D remains ambiguous. Trimming pared 4 bases from V and 1 base from J, leaving 10 bases between. The length of the CDR3 is 13 residues. Germline V gives CDR1 SQVTM, CDR2 ANQGSEA. The CDR3 nucleotides read TGCAGCGTTGGTCCAGAGTGGAACACTGAAGCTTTCTTT. This codes for CSVGPEWNTEAFF.

This clone was counted between two and nine times. The chain employs TRBV6-5 and TRBJ2-1; 11 bases agree with TRBD1. Trimming removed 6 bases from V and 9 bases from J; junction bases left unmatched: 7. The CDR3 has 14 amino acids. CDR1 is MNHEY and CDR2 is SVGAGI in the germline V gene. Written as DNA, the CDR3 is TGTGCCAGCAGCCGTGGGACAGGGGGTACTGAGCAGTTCTTC. Its protein product is CASSRGTGGTEQFF.

V is TRBV7-3 and J is TRBJ2-3, with TRBD2 matching over 12 bases. This CDR3 comprises 14 residues. Germline lookup yields CDR1 SGHTA and CDR2 FQGTGA. Trimming cost V 4 bases and J 5 bases; bases outside gene matches: 1. Here the CDR3 DNA reads TGTGCCAGCAGCTCGACTAGCGGGAGAGATACGCAGTATTTT. Translation: CASSSTSGRDTQYF.